This is a list of T cell receptor beta chains from one sample in a study of blood T cell repertoires in COVID-19. Clones were sequenced by immunoSEQ multiplex PCR, and TCRdb holds only the in-frame ones, with some missing. Here the sample spans about 260,000 clones, 88% being singletons. The sample comprised PBMCs or T cells enriched from blood (not recorded which). The receptors shown here come from a woman aged 45-65 years who had recovered from COVID-19. Each CDR3 is given with its conserved first and last residue. The D gene is left open where the match is weak. Rows give clone size only sometimes, using once, few, many, or a class for an expanded clone.

size	J	D	length	V	CDR3	DNA
-	TRBJ2-5	TRBD1	16	TRBV7-2	CASRHRQGKYQETQYF	TGTGCCAGCAGACACAGACAGGGGAAGTACCAAGAGACCCAGTACTTC
-	TRBJ2-2	-	15	TRBV5-5	CASSLSLKNTGELFF	TGTGCCAGCAGCTTATCACTTAAGAACACCGGGGAGCTGTTTTTT
-	TRBJ1-2	-	14	TRBV19	CASTEAGSKYGYTF	TGTGCCAGTACCGAGGCTGGGAGTAAGTATGGCTACACCTTC
once	TRBJ1-4	-	14	TRBV10-2	CATRRGGRDEKLFF	TGCGCCACTCGACGGGGGGGCCGGGATGAAAAACTGTTTTTT
-	TRBJ2-1	-	16	TRBV28	CASSPGRERGDNEQFF	TGTGCCAGCAGTCCTGGACGGGAGCGTGGGGACAATGAGCAGTTCTTC
-	TRBJ1-1	-	16	TRBV28	CASSPGPRVAGTEAFF	TGTGCCAGCAGCCCAGGGCCCCGGGTCGCCGGCACTGAAGCTTTCTTT
-	TRBJ1-2	TRBD1	17	TRBV3-1/TRBV3-2	CASSLGPGGGPWYGYTF	TGTGCCAGCAGCCTAGGCCCAGGGGGCGGCCCTTGGTATGGCTACACCTTC
-	TRBJ1-4	-	17	TRBV5-6	CASSHRYFGATNEKLFF	TGTGCCAGCAGCCATCGTTATTTCGGGGCAACTAATGAAAAACTGTTTTTT
-	TRBJ1-2	TRBD1	15	TRBV28	CASSPTGQGRGGYTF	TGTGCCAGCAGTCCTACAGGACAGGGTAGGGGTGGCTACACCTTC
once	TRBJ2-1	TRBD1	16	TRBV4-3	CASSQGWTGSYNEQFF	TGCGCCAGCAGCCAAGGCTGGACAGGGTCCTACAATGAGCAGTTCTTC
once	TRBJ2-7	TRBD1	14	TRBV28	CASSETGNRHEQYF	TGTGCCAGCAGTGAGACAGGGAACAGGCACGAGCAGTACTTC
-	TRBJ2-5	TRBD1	16	TRBV6-2/TRBV6-3	CASSYSGTAVQETQYF	TGTGCCAGCAGTTACTCAGGGACAGCAGTACAAGAGACCCAGTACTTC
-	TRBJ2-5	-	15	TRBV7-2	CASSLSIQGQETQYF	TGTGCCAGCAGCTTGTCCATCCAGGGGCAAGAGACCCAGTACTTC
-	TRBJ2-7	TRBD1	14	TRBV7-2	CASSDPGQGYEQYF	TGTGCCAGCAGCGACCCGGGACAGGGATACGAGCAGTACTTC
-	TRBJ2-1	TRBD1	14	TRBV19	CASSGGQGYNEQFF	TGTGCCAGTAGTGGAGGACAGGGCTACAATGAGCAGTTCTTC
-	TRBJ1-1	-	13	TRBV7-2	CASSLVGSGEAFF	TGTGCCAGCAGCTTAGTGGGGTCAGGGGAAGCTTTCTTT
few	TRBJ1-3	-	15	TRBV5-1	CASSPARTEGNTIYF	TGCGCCAGCAGCCCAGCCCGGACAGAGGGAAACACCATATATTTT
-	TRBJ2-1	-	16	TRBV9	CASSVDASASYNEQFF	TGTGCCAGCAGCGTAGATGCTAGCGCGAGCTACAATGAGCAGTTCTTC
-	TRBJ1-5	TRBD1	14	TRBV20-1	CSASSTGGGQPQHF	TGCAGTGCTAGTAGTACAGGGGGCGGTCAGCCCCAGCATTTT
-	TRBJ2-7	-	12	TRBV6-2/TRBV6-3	CASSYVTYEQYF	TGTGCCAGCAGTTATGTCACCTACGAGCAGTACTTC
-	TRBJ1-1	-	12	TRBV28	CASSLRGTEAFF	TGTGCCAGCAGCCTAAGGGGGACTGAAGCTTTCTTT
once	TRBJ1-1	-	14	TRBV18	CASSLGAWDTEAFF	TGTGCCAGCTCACTAGGAGCCTGGGACACTGAAGCTTTCTTT
-	TRBJ1-2	-	15	TRBV28	CASSLGGAINYGYTF	TGTGCCAGCAGTTTAGGGGGGGCGATTAACTATGGCTACACCTTC
-	TRBJ2-7	-	12	TRBV30	CAWKADSYEQYF	TGTGCCTGGAAAGCGGATTCCTACGAGCAGTACTTC
-	TRBJ1-2	-	12	TRBV5-5	CASSLRGYGYTF	TGTGCCAGCAGCCTCAGGGGTTACGGCTACACCTTC
few	TRBJ2-5	-	11	TRBV28	CASEAEETQYF	TGTGCCAGTGAAGCGGAAGAGACCCAGTACTTC
-	TRBJ2-7	TRBD1	14	TRBV5-1	CASSWDRGSYEQYF	TGCGCCAGCAGCTGGGACAGGGGCTCCTACGAGCAGTACTTC
few	TRBJ1-2	-	13	TRBV7-3	CASSWDTSSGYTF	TGTGCCAGCAGCTGGGACACGTCGAGTGGCTACACCTTC
-	TRBJ1-1	-	14	TRBV27	CASSSRQHNTEAFF	TGTGCCAGCAGTTCGCGACAGCACAACACTGAAGCTTTCTTT
-	TRBJ1-3	-	15	TRBV28	CASSLSGVSGNTIYF	TGTGCCAGCAGTTTATCAGGGGTGAGCGGAAACACCATATATTTT